This T cell receptor (beta chain) was sequenced in a study of control samples from healthy donors and cancer patients. Trimming left V 2 bases short and J 1 base short, with 6 bases between. The germline V gene encodes CDR1 MDHEN and CDR2 SYDVKM. There are 14 residues in the CDR3. The repertoire was sequenced with immunoSEQ multiplex PCR; TCRdb's copy has only in-frame clones and lacks some. This table has 130,000 or so clones, about 88% appearing once. This receptor was taken from a man aged 50-60 years in good health. Sequencing was done on a sample of blood. V is TRBV28 and J is TRBJ2-4, with a weak D call TRBD1 (5 bases). CDR3 nucleotide sequence: TGTGCCAGCAGTTTACCAGGGGCCAAAAACATTCAGTACTTC. This codes for CASSLPGAKNIQYF. The whole variable domain, filled in from reference TRBV28 and TRBJ2-4, reads DVKVTQSSRYLVKRTGEKVFLECVQDMDHENMFWYRQDPGLGLRLIYFSYDVKMKEKGDIPEGYSVSREKKERFSLILESASTNQTSMYLCASSLPGAKNIQYFGAGTRLSVL.